A selection of T cell receptor beta chains follows, all from one sample in a study of blood T cell repertoires in COVID-19. TCRdb's copy holds only in-frame clones and misses some; the assay was immunoSEQ multiplex PCR. The sample lists hundreds of thousands of clones, 70% to 90% seen once, with 1.4% to 1.5% in the top ten. The sequenced sample was PBMCs or T cells enriched from blood (not recorded which). These receptors were collected from a woman younger than 30 who had been exposed to COVID-19. CDR3s include the opening cysteine and the closing phenylalanine or tryptophan. Fields, in order: clone size, D gene, J gene, V gene, CDR3 protein, CDR3 DNA. A D gene is named only where the DNA matches it firmly. A clone size is listed for some rows: how often the clone was seen (once, few, many), or a class if it is expanded.

>NA|NA|TRBJ1-5|TRBV11-2
CASSYQSNQPQHF
TGTGCCAGCAGCTACCAGAGCAATCAGCCCCAGCATTTT
>NA|TRBD1|TRBJ1-2|TRBV19
CASTDGTGIIINYGYTF
TGTGCCAGTACCGACGGGACAGGGATAATTATCAACTATGGCTACACCTTC
>NA|NA|TRBJ2-7|TRBV25-1
CASSDRQGGEQYF
TGTGCCAGCAGTGACCGCCAGGGGGGCGAGCAGTACTTC
>few|NA|TRBJ1-1|TRBV12-3/TRBV12-4
CASSIDKYTEAFF
TGTGCCAGCAGTATCGACAAGTACACTGAAGCTTTCTTT
>NA|TRBD1|TRBJ2-7|TRBV6-2/TRBV6-3
CASSYRDSPYEQYF
TGTGCCAGCAGTTACCGGGACAGCCCCTACGAGCAGTACTTC
>NA|TRBD1|TRBJ1-4|TRBV30
CAWSGQGAGNEKLFF
TGTGCCTGGAGTGGACAGGGGGCTGGTAATGAAAAACTGTTTTTT
>once|TRBD1|TRBJ1-3|TRBV4-1
CASSQDVFLRDRSSGNTIYF
TGCGCCAGCAGCCAAGATGTGTTTCTCCGGGACAGGAGCTCTGGAAACACCATATATTTT
>NA|TRBD2|TRBJ2-3|TRBV9
CASSVDGGGVDTQYF
TGTGCCAGCAGCGTAGATGGCGGGGGGGTAGATACGCAGTATTTT
>once|NA|TRBJ2-7|TRBV30
CAWNRGRGPYEQYF
TGTGCCTGGAATCGGGGTAGAGGCCCCTACGAGCAGTACTTC
>NA|TRBD1|TRBJ2-7|TRBV18
CASSRATGDIYEQYF
TGTGCCAGCTCACGTGCAACAGGGGATATATACGAGCAGTACTTC
>NA|NA|TRBJ1-5|TRBV28
CASSLSAGTQPQHF
TGTGCCAGCAGTTTGTCGGCGGGTACTCAGCCCCAGCATTTT
>NA|NA|TRBJ1-5|TRBV6-6
CASSSGDGFNQPQHF
TGTGCCAGCAGTTCGGGGGACGGCTTCAATCAGCCCCAGCATTTT
>NA|NA|TRBJ1-1|TRBV28
CASKRGDLNTEAFF
TGTGCCAGTAAACGGGGGGACCTGAACACTGAAGCTTTCTTT
>NA|TRBD1|TRBJ2-7|TRBV28
CASSRPQTGNAYEQYF
TGTGCCAGCAGCCGACCCCAGACAGGGAATGCCTACGAGCAGTACTTC
>NA|NA|TRBJ2-2|TRBV2
CASSGQGIGTGELFF
TGTGCCAGCAGTGGGCAGGGGATAGGCACCGGGGAGCTGTTTTTT
>NA|TRBD1|TRBJ1-2|TRBV28
CASSFDRTGYGYTF
TGTGCCAGCAGTTTTGACCGGACAGGGTATGGCTACACCTTC